What follows are 18 T cell receptor beta chains derived from one specimen sequenced in a study of cytomegalovirus exposure and HLA in healthy donors. The primer mix had 60 Vbeta and 13 Jbeta primers. Sequencing used immunoSEQ multiplex PCR; TCRdb keeps in-frame clones, though not all of them. The sample consists of about 150,000 clones, around 65% of them appearing once. The sequenced sample was PBMCs. These receptors were obtained from a male donor in good health and CMV-seronegative.

This chain joins TRBV5-1 and TRBJ2-1; a possible D gene is TRBD2 (6 bases). CDR3 length equals 14 residues. V shed 2 bases and J shed 3 bases, with 9 bases lying between them. Germline assignment: CDR1 SGHRS and CDR2 YFSETQ. This chain's CDR3 is CASSFPGDYNEQFF. Written as DNA, the CDR3 is TGCGCCAGCAGCTTCCCGGGGGACTACAATGAGCAGTTCTTC.

This clone has just one count. This chain uses TRBV7-2 with TRBJ1-5; possibly TRBD1 for D (5 bases). The germline V gene has CDR1 SGHTA and CDR2 FQGNSA. The CDR3 runs to 15 residues. V was shortened by 4 bases and J by 13 bases, with 23 bases between the two germline ends. The CDR3 is CASSSLTSTSGEQHF. The CDR3 nucleotides are TGTGCCAGCAGCTCCCTAACAAGTACGTCGGGGGAGCAGCATTTT.

The rearrangement joins TRBV29-1 to TRBJ2-1, with 9 bases aligning to TRBD2. V was clipped by 4 bases and J by 6 bases; unmatched bases: 7. This CDR3 is 14 amino acids long. Germline loops: CDR1 SQVTM, CDR2 ANQGSEA. CDR3 sequence reads: CSVVGGGAANEQFF. In DNA, the CDR3 is TGCAGCGTTGTGGGCGGGGGGGCCGCCAATGAGCAGTTCTTC.

Comment on this clone: The junction and the germline gene differ at one end; a read error may be behind it. CDR3 amino acids: CSSSLEGQGGQPQHF. DNA for the CDR3: TGTTCCAGCAGCTTAGAGGGACAGGGGGGTCAGCCCCAGCATTTT. The chain joins TRBV7-9 to TRBJ1-5, with TRBD1 matching 11 bases. There are 15 residues in the CDR3. Germline CDR1 and CDR2: SEHNR and FQNEAQ (reference sequence).

The DNA of the CDR3 is TGTGCCAGTAGTATAGGAGCTTATAGCAATCAGCCCCAGCATTTT. Amino acids: CASSIGAYSNQPQHF. This chain connects TRBV19 to TRBJ1-5; D gene ambiguous. Trimming stripped 1 base from V and 0 bases from J, with 7 bases between. The CDR3 has 15 residues. Looked up from germline, CDR1 is LNHDA and CDR2 is SQIVND (reference sequence). The variable domain in full, with the rest retrieved from reference TRBV19 and TRBJ1-5, is DGGITQSPKYLFRKEGQNVTLSCEQNLNHDAMYWYRQDPGQGLRLIYYSQIVNDFQKGDIAEGYSVSREKKESFPLTVTSAQKNPTAFYLCASSIGAYSNQPQHFGDGTRLSIL.

This clone was counted only a few times. The chain uses TRBV7-2 and TRBJ2-3; D is unclear. V was trimmed by 6 bases and J by 0 bases, leaving 22 bases between them. The germline V gene encodes CDR1 SGHTA and CDR2 FQGNSA. There are 18 residues in the CDR3. Written as DNA, the CDR3 is TGTGCCAGCAGACCAGCCCAAACCCTGGAGCCTAGCACAGATACGCAGTATTTT. This codes for CASRPAQTLEPSTDTQYF.

This clone turned up a few times. The rearrangement uses TRBV19 and TRBJ2-7; 7 bases agree with TRBD1. Germline V gives CDR1 LNHDA, CDR2 SQIVND (reference sequence). The CDR3 sequence is 14 residues long. Trimming cost V 3 bases and J 4 bases; bases outside gene matches: 6. The CDR3 loop reads CASSITTGMYEQYF. The CDR3 DNA reads TGTGCCAGTAGTATCACGACAGGGATGTACGAGCAGTACTTC.

This chain joins TRBV5-6 and TRBJ1-1, with D possibly matching TRBD1 (5 bases). V gave up 4 bases and J gave up 8 bases, with 12 bases separating them. From germline, CDR1 is SGHDT and CDR2 YYEEEE. The CDR3 sequence is 12 residues long. As DNA, the CDR3 is TGTGCCAGCAGCCCCGGGGGGATGGAAGCTTTCTTT. It specifies CASSPGGMEAFF.

This chain links TRBV7-6 with TRBJ2-7, with 7 bases aligning to TRBD1. V lost 5 bases and J lost 1; bases outside the gene matches: 8. The CDR3 totals 15 residues. Germline CDR1 SGHVS, CDR2 FNYEAQ. CDR3 sequence: CASSIGQDASYEQYF. CDR3 bases: TGTGCCAGCAGCATTGGACAGGATGCTTCCTACGAGCAGTACTTC.

The chain has TRBV5-1 and TRBJ1-4, with 7 bases aligning to TRBD1. V lost 0 bases to trimming and J lost 7 bases; unmatched junction nucleotides: 6. Germline V CDR1 and CDR2: SGHRS, YFSETQ. This CDR3 spans 15 amino acids. The DNA for the CDR3 is TGCGCCAGCAGCTTGGGGGACGGACAGGTTGAAAAACTGTTTTTT. It translates to CASSLGDGQVEKLFF.

The J gene is TRBJ2-7, the V gene TRBV6-6; 9 bases agree with TRBD2. The V gene end was trimmed by 6 bases and the J gene end by 3 bases; junction bases not matched to a gene: 12. Germline CDR1 reads MNHNY; CDR2 reads SVGAGI (reference sequence). The CDR3 runs 16 residues. CDR3 DNA sequence: TGTGCCAGCAGCCCCGGGACTAGCTCAGGGTACTACGAGCAGTACTTC. As protein: CASSPGTSSGYYEQYF.

This clone was counted between two and nine times. The chain links TRBV7-2 to TRBJ1-1; 9 nucleotides align to TRBD1. Germline CDR1 and CDR2: SGHTA and FQGNSA. The J segment lost 5 bases and the V segment lost 0 bases, leaving 4 bases of the junction unmatched. The CDR3 runs to 15 residues. The CDR3, as DNA: TGTGCCAGCAGCTTAGCGAACAGGGGGCAGACTGAAGCTTTCTTT. Translation gives CASSLANRGQTEAFF. The variable domain in full, with the rest retrieved from reference TRBV7-2 and TRBJ1-1, is GAGVSQSPSNKVTEKGKDVELRCDPISGHTALYWYRQSLGQGLEFLIYFQGNSAPDKSGLPSDRFSAERTGGSVSTLTIQRTQQEDSAVYLCASSLANRGQTEAFFGQGTRLTVV.

CDR3 DNA: TGTGCCAGCAGTCAACAGAGGACAGGGGGCGATGGCTACACCTTC. This gives the protein CASSQQRTGGDGYTF. The chain is built from TRBV5-4 and TRBJ1-2; 11 bases align to TRBD1. Trimming removed 5 bases from V and 6 bases from J; junction bases left unmatched: 9. The CDR3 is 15 amino acids. Germline V gene sequence: CDR1 SGHNT, CDR2 YYREEE (reference sequence).

The chain couples TRBV30 to TRBJ1-2; D gene ambiguous. In germline, CDR1 is GTSNPN, CDR2 SVGIG (reference sequence). Deletions cut 2 bases from V and 5 bases from J, with 9 bases between. This CDR3 contains 12 residues. The CDR3 spells CAWSPQTYGYTF. The CDR3 DNA follows: TGTGCCTGGAGTCCCCAGACATATGGCTACACCTTC.

Concerning this clone itself: At one end the junction does not follow the germline gene, possibly because of a read error. The chain has TRBV18 and TRBJ2-5; TRBD1 matches at 10 bases. The end of the DNA fits TRBJ2-7 better, so the J call may be wrong. The CDR3 has 14 amino acids. Per germline, CDR1 KGHSH and CDR2 LQKENI. The CDR3 reads CASSPPTGGGEQYF. The CDR3 nucleotides are TGTGCCAGCTCCCCACCGACAGGGGGCGGCGAGCAGTACTTC.

V gene TRBV27 combines with J gene TRBJ1-4; maybe TRBD1 (6 bases). Germline V CDR1 and CDR2: MNHEY, SMNVEV (reference sequence). This CDR3 has 16 residues. V was pared by 0 bases and J by 8 bases, with 16 bases between. CDR3 loop: CASSLSTGLAREKLFF. CDR3 coding DNA: TGTGCCAGCAGTTTATCCACAGGGTTGGCCCGGGAAAAACTGTTTTTT.

The V gene is TRBV6-1, the J gene TRBJ2-5, with 8 bases that match TRBD1. CDR1 is MNHNS, CDR2 SASEGT, per germline. This CDR3 has 15 amino acids. Unmatched junction bases numbered 8, after V lost 4 bases and J lost 4 bases. CDR3 DNA sequence: TGTGCCAGCAGTGGGGACAGGTCGTGGTCAGAGACCCAGTACTTC. This encodes CASSGDRSWSETQYF.

J is TRBJ2-7 and V is TRBV7-3; 8 nucleotides align to TRBD1. CDR1 is SGHTA and CDR2 is FQGTGA in the germline V gene. V lost 5 bases to trimming and J lost 2 bases; unmatched junction nucleotides: 11. The CDR3 is 16 amino acids. CDR3 bases: TGTGCCAGCAGCCCAAGTGGGACAGGCCGCACCTACGAGCAGTACTTC. This translates into CASSPSGTGRTYEQYF. The variable domain in full, completed from reference TRBV7-3 and TRBJ2-7, reads GAGVSQTPSNKVTEKGKYVELRCDPISGHTALYWYRQSLGQGPEFLIYFQGTGAADDSGLPNDRFFAVRPEGSVSTLKIQRTERGDSAVYLCASSPSGTGRTYEQYFGPGTRLTVT.